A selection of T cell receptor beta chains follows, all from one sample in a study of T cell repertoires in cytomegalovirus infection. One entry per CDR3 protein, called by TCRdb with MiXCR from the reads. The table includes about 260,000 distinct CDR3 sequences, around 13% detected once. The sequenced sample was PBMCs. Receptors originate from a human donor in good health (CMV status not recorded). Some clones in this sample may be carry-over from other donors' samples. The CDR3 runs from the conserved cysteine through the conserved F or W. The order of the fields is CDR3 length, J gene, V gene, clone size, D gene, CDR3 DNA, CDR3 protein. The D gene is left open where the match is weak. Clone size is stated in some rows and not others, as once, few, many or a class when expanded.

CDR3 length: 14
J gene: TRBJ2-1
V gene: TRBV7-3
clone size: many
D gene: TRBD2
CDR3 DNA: TGTGCCAGCAGCCCGACTAGCGGGGGCGCCGTGCAGTTCTTC
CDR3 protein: CASSPTSGGAVQFF

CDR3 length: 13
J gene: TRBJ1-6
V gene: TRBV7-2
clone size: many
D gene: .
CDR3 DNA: TGTGCCAGCAGCTTAGAGGGAGGAAGGCCCCTCCACTTT
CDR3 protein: CASSLEGGRPLHF

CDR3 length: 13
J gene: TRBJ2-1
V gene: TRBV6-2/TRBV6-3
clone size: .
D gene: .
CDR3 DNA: TGTGCCAGCAGTTACACCGAGACTAGTATGCAGTTCTTC
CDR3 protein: CASSYTETSMQFF

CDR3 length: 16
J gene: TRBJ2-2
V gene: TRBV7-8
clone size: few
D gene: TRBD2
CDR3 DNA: TGTGCCAGCAGCTTAGCCCGACTAGCTGTGGCCGGGGAGCTGTTTTTT
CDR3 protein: CASSLARLAVAGELFF

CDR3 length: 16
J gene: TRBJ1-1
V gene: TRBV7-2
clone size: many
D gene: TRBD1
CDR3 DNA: TGTGCCAGCAGCTCCGCCTCTGACAGGGGATGGACTGAAGCTTTCTTT
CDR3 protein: CASSSASDRGWTEAFF

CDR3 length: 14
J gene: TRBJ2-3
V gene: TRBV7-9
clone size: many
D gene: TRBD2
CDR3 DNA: TGTGCCAGCAGCTTAGCCAGGACTAGCGGGAGAAAGTATTTT
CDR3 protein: CASSLARTSGRKYF

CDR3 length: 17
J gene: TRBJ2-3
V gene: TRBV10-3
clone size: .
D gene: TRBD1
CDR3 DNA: TGTGCCATCAGCCGCTCTTGGGGACAGGGGTTCACAGATACGCAGTATTTT
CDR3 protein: CAISRSWGQGFTDTQYF

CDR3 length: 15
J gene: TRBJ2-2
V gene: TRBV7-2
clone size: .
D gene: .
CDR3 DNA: TGTGCCAGCAGCTTCAGGGCGGGGGCCACGGGGGAGCTGTTTTTT
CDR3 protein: CASSFRAGATGELFF

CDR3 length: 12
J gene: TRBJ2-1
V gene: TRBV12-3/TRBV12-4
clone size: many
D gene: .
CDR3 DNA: TGTGCCAGCAGTTTGGGGCAGAATGAGCAGTTCTTC
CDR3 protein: CASSLGQNEQFF

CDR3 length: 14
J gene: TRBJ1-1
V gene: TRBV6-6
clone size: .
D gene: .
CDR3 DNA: TGTGCCAGCAGTTACCTCCAACTAAACACTGAAGCTTTCTTT
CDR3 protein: CASSYLQLNTEAFF

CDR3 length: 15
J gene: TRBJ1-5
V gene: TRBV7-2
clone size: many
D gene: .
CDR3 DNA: TGTGCCAGCAACCCGACGGGGGGATTGTCTCAGCCCCAGCATTTT
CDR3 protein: CASNPTGGLSQPQHF

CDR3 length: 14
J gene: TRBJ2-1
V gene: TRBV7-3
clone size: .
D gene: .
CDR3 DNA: TGTGCCAGCAGCTTAACGTCGGGACGGGGAGAGCAGTTCTTC
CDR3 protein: CASSLTSGRGEQFF

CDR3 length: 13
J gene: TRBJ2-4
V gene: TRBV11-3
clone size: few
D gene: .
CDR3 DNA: TGTGCCAGCAGCCCCGGTACCGGCCCAAATCAGTACTTC
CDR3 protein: CASSPGTGPNQYF